This note documents a single TCR beta chain sequence. The CDR3 has 12 amino acids. The sample is drawn from a study of read filtering for tumor transcriptome and immune sequencing. Study information: R-ISS stage counts were about 8 for I, about 15 for II, roughly seven for III.

Molecular barcoded adaptors covering alpha/delta and beta/gamma chains were used on around 400 ng RNA. TCRdb reprocessed the reads with MiXCR, giving one entry per CDR3 protein. The profile covers about 130,000 distinct CDR3 sequences, with approximately 13% appearing a single time and 9.5% to 11% taken by the ten largest. At the time of active disease, bone marrow was collected from every patient. The clonotype was recovered from a donor at least 40 years old with multiple myeloma. The sequenced sample was a population of CD138-negative cells sorted from bone marrow. The J gene is TRBJ2-3, the V gene TRBV21-1. TRBV21-1 is classified as a pseudogene. CDR3 coding DNA: TGTGCCAGCAGCAAAAAAGGAGATACGCAGTATTTT. This encodes CASSKKGDTQYF.